Listed below are T cell receptor beta chains from one sample, sequenced in a study of blood T cell repertoires in COVID-19. TCRdb keeps only in-frame clones here, not all; method: immunoSEQ multiplex PCR. Here the sample spans about 150,000 clones, 84% being singletons. Sequencing used peripheral blood. The receptors derive from a woman between 45 and 60 years old with acute or convalescent COVID-19. The CDR3 runs from the conserved cysteine through the conserved F or W. The order of the fields is clone size, D gene, V gene, J gene, CDR3 protein, CDR3 DNA. A D gene is named only where the DNA matches it firmly. Rows may omit the clone size; those that give it use once, few, many or a size class.

.	.	TRBV6-4	TRBJ2-7	CDWIRSRVSYEQYF	TGTGACTGGATAAGGTCCCGGGTATCCTACGAGCAGTACTTC
.	TRBD1	TRBV7-8	TRBJ2-5	CASSLDWTGGFLGETQYF	TGTGCCAGCAGCTTAGATTGGACAGGGGGCTTTTTAGGAGAGACCCAGTACTTC
.	.	TRBV4-3	TRBJ2-4	CASSQSTGNIQYF	TGCGCCAGCAGCCAATCGACAGGAAACATTCAGTACTTC
.	.	TRBV5-1	TRBJ2-7	CASSLGQPNGLDEQYF	TGCGCCAGCAGCTTGGGCCAGCCAAACGGACTTGACGAGCAGTACTTC
few	TRBD1	TRBV9	TRBJ1-2	CASSVAPDRGRLSDYGYTF	TGTGCCAGCAGCGTAGCCCCGGACAGGGGGAGGTTATCGGACTATGGCTACACCTTC
.	.	TRBV4-2	TRBJ1-4	CASSQDRTPSEKLFF	TGTGCCAGCAGCCAAGACAGGACCCCTAGCGAAAAACTGTTTTTT
once	TRBD1	TRBV11-2	TRBJ2-5	CASSLLRDSPQETQYF	TGTGCCAGCAGCTTACTACGGGACAGTCCCCAAGAGACCCAGTACTTC
.	.	TRBV5-8	TRBJ2-2	CASSLVIGELFF	TGTGCCAGCAGCTTGGTCATCGGGGAGCTGTTTTTT
.	.	TRBV6-2/TRBV6-3	TRBJ1-4	CASSFNSRAEDATNEKLFF	TGTGCCAGCAGTTTCAACTCGAGGGCCGAGGATGCAACTAATGAAAAACTGTTTTTT
.	TRBD2	TRBV4-2	TRBJ2-3	CASSQVSGGVGTDTQYF	TGTGCCAGCAGCCAAGTTAGCGGGGGGGTAGGTACAGATACGCAGTATTTT
.	TRBD1	TRBV30	TRBJ1-2	CAQTPDRGPPGGYTF	TGTGCCCAAACACCGGACAGGGGGCCTCCTGGTGGCTACACCTTC